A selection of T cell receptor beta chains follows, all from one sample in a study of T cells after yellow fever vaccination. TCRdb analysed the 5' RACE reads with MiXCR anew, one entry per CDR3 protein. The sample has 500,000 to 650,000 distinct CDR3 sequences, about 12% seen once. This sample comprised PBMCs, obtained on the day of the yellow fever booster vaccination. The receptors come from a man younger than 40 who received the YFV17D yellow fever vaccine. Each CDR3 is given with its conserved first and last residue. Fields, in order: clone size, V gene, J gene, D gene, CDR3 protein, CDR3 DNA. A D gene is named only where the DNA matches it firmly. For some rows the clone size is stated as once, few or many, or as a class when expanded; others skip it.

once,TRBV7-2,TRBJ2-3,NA,CASTKGSTDTQYF,TGTGCCAGCACCAAAGGGTCCACAGATACGCAGTATTTT
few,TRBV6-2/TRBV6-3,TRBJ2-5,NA,CASTRRASPQETQYF,TGTGCCAGCACCCGGAGGGCGTCCCCGCAAGAGACCCAGTACTTC
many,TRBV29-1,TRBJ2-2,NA,CSAGRVGGELFF,TGCAGCGCTGGTCGGGTTGGGGGGGAGCTGTTTTTT
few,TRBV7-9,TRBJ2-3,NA,CASSRQGTTQYF,TGTGCCAGCAGCCGTCAGGGAACCACGCAGTATTTT
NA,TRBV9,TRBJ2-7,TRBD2,CASSQNGLAGDEQYF,TGTGCCAGCAGCCAAAACGGACTAGCGGGAGATGAGCAGTACTTC
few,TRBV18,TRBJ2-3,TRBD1,CASSSYGTGSTDTQYF,TGTGCCAGCTCATCCTACGGGACAGGGAGCACAGATACGCAGTATTTT
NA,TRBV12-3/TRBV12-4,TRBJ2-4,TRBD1,CASRGQGINIQYF,TGTGCCAGCAGGGGACAGGGGATAAACATTCAGTACTTC
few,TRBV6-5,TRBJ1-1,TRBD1,CASSLGTGRTEAFF,TGTGCCAGCAGCCTCGGGACAGGGAGGACTGAAGCTTTCTTT
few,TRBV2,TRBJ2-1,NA,CASSEALANEQFF,TGTGCCAGCAGTGAAGCGCTGGCCAATGAGCAGTTCTTC
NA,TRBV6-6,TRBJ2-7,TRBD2,CASMETSPYEQYF,TGTGCCAGCATGGAGACTAGCCCCTACGAGCAGTACTTC
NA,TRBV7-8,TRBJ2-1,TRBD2,CASSSKLAGGLSSYNEQFF,TGTGCCAGCAGTAGTAAACTAGCGGGAGGCCTAAGCTCCTACAATGAGCAGTTCTTC
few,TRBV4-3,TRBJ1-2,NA,CASSQGRDYGYTF,TGCGCCAGCAGCCAAGGGCGGGACTATGGCTACACCTTC
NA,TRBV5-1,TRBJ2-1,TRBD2,CASELAGIQFF,TGCGCCAGCGAACTAGCGGGGATACAGTTCTTC
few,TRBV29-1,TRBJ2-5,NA,CSASTNSGETQYF,TGCAGCGCCTCGACTAACTCAGGGGAGACCCAGTACTTC
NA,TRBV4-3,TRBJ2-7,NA,CASSQWTALSYEQYF,TGCGCCAGCAGCCAGTGGACAGCGCTCTCCTACGAGCAGTACTTC
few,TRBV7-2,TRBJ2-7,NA,CASRPEMVWVYEQYF,TGTGCCAGCAGGCCCGAGATGGTTTGGGTCTACGAGCAGTACTTC
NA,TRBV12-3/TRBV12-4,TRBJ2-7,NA,CASSSGQTSYEQYF,TGTGCCAGCAGTTCAGGACAGACCTCCTACGAGCAGTACTTC
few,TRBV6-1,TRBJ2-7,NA,CASSPFVGSYEQYF,TGTGCCAGCAGCCCGTTTGTGGGGTCCTACGAGCAGTACTTC
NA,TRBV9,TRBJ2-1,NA,CASSVSGTSRVHNEQFF,TGTGCCAGCAGCGTAAGTGGAACTAGTAGGGTCCACAATGAGCAGTTCTTC
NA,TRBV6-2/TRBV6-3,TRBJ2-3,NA,CASSYPQRGQYF,TGTGCCAGCAGTTACCCGCAAAGGGGGCAGTATTTT
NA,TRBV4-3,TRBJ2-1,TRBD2,CASSQTSVRGSYNEQFF,TGCGCCAGCAGCCAGACTAGCGTACGAGGGTCCTACAATGAGCAGTTCTTC
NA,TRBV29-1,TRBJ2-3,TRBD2,CSVESEGFWTSGITDTQYF,TGCAGCGTTGAATCCGAGGGGTTCTGGACTAGCGGTATCACAGATACGCAGTATTTT
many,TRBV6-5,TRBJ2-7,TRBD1,CASSYFQDRDSYEQYF,TGTGCCAGCAGTTACTTCCAAGACCGGGACAGTTACGAGCAGTACTTC
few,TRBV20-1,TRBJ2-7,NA,CSASSAREQYF,TGCAGTGCTAGCTCAGCGCGCGAGCAGTACTTC
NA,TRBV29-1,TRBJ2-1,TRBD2,CSVDSLAGNEQFF,TGCAGCGTTGATTCGCTAGCGGGTAATGAGCAGTTCTTC
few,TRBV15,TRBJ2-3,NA,CATRPDRASTDTQYF,TGTGCCACCAGGCCGGACCGTGCTAGCACAGATACGCAGTATTTT
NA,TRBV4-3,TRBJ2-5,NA,CASSQEPGSLETQYF,TGCGCCAGCAGCCAAGAACCCGGTTCCCTCGAGACCCAGTACTTC
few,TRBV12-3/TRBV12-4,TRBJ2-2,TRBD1,CASSSRDRVGGELFF,TGTGCCAGCAGTTCGCGGGACAGGGTTGGCGGGGAGCTGTTTTTT
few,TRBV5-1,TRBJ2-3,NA,CASSSDGGYTQYF,TGCGCCAGCAGCTCGGATGGGGGGTATACGCAGTATTTT
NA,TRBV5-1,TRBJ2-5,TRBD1,CASSLPDPGGTQYF,TGCGCCAGCAGCTTACCCGACCCAGGGGGGACCCAGTACTTC
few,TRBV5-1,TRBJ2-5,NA,CASSPPRREETQYF,TGCGCCAGCAGCCCCCCCAGGAGGGAAGAGACCCAGTACTTC
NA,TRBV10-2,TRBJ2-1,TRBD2,CASSDPGLADQQFF,TGCGCCAGCAGTGATCCGGGACTAGCGGATCAGCAGTTCTTC
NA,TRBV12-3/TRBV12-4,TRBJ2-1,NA,CASSLIGGVGEQFF,TGTGCCAGCAGTTTAATCGGAGGGGTCGGGGAGCAGTTCTTC